The sequence of this T cell receptor (beta chain) was determined in a study of lymphopenia after photon versus proton radiotherapy (dated by TCRdb to about 2019). Some background on the complete study: The study compared the immunological effects of photon versus proton radiation therapy in patients with gastrointestinal tumors who developed high-grade lymphopenia. The cohort included 20 patients with gastrointestinal tumors who developed lymphopenia after receiving either photon or proton therapy. The goal of the study was to describe how the two radiation modalities differ in their effects on the immune system. Summary of the overall study and its limitations: During treatment, patients who received proton therapy stayed relatively stable, whereas patients who received photon therapy lost naive T cells and TCR diversity and gained effector/memory populations. After the lymphocyte count nadir, photon-treated repertoires showed oligoclonal expansion, especially of CD8+ Temra cells, which drove the drop in diversity. The authors looked at the survival association only in patients who died, and they framed better survival with proton therapy as a possibility rather than a demonstrated result. Across the cohort, among patients who died, a greater drop in TCR diversity after the nadir was inversely correlated with overall survival time.

Libraries came from the immunoSEQ multiplex PCR assay. T cell repertoires were profiled by deep sequencing of rearranged TCR beta loci, alongside multiparametric flow cytometry. What TCRdb holds here is the immuneACCESS table cut down to in-frame rearrangements. Part of the clones is not present; checked against another copy, under half of the missing clones reflect an unresolved V gene, and the others are unexplained. Here the sample has about 19,000 clones; about 90% occur a single time. The ten largest clones take up about 6% of the sample. V and J lose 5 bases and 4 bases, and a span of 10 bases separates them. Based on the germline V gene, the CDR1 and CDR2 sequences are SGHTA and FQGNSA. Counted from cysteine to phenylalanine, this CDR3 has 13 amino acids. Only CDR3 DNA remains: 39 bases, in frame from the first base. About this clone itself: Its antigen is unknown. Base qualities were left out, and no much larger clone turns up one base away.

This TCR was sampled from a man aged 60-69 years with pancreatic cancer. Sequenced here: peripheral blood, sampled from a patient treated with photon-based radiotherapy. The chain is assembled from TRBV7-2 and TRBJ2-3, with no confidently assigned D gene. The nucleotides read TGTGCCAGCAGCCCCCGATGGGCAGATACGCAGTATTTT. It codes for CASSPRWADTQYF.